A single sample is the source of the 19 T cell receptor beta chains below, sequenced in a study of cytomegalovirus exposure and HLA in healthy donors (dated by TCRdb to about 2017). Libraries were made using the immunoSEQ multiplex PCR assay. A mixture of 60 forward primers for TCR Vbeta segments and 13 reverse primers for TCR Jbeta segments was used in the multiplex PCR. Not all clones reach the TCRdb copy of this immuneACCESS table, which keeps in-frame sequences only. Checked studies attribute under half of the gap to unresolved V genes and leave the rest unexplained. This sample has roughly 200,000 clones in its table, and 60% to 80% of those were observed once. The ten largest clones take up approximately 2.1% of the sample. Sequenced sample: PBMCs. Receptors were obtained from a woman in her 30s in good health and CMV-seropositive.

The chain links TRBV7-2 to TRBJ2-2, with 8 positions matching TRBD2. Trimming took 4 bases from V and 9 from J; bases not matched to a gene: 19. The CDR3 loop spans 18 amino acids. CDR1 is SGHTA and CDR2 is FQGNSA in the germline V gene. CDR3 region: CASSSPSSSGGIGRELFF. In DNA form, the CDR3 reads TGTGCCAGCAGCTCCCCCAGCAGTTCGGGAGGGATTGGCAGGGAGCTGTTTTTT. The complete variable domain, with remaining parts taken from reference TRBV7-2 and TRBJ2-2, reads GAGVSQSPSNKVTEKGKDVELRCDPISGHTALYWYRQSLGQGLEFLIYFQGNSAPDKSGLPSDRFSAERTGGSVSTLTIQRTQQEDSAVYLCASSSPSSSGGIGRELFFGEGSRLTVL.

CDR3 region: CASSLQVRVPYYEQYF. The CDR3 DNA reads TGTGCCAGCAGTTTACAGGTCAGGGTTCCCTACTACGAGCAGTACTTC. The gene calls are TRBV27 and TRBJ2-7; a weak D match, TRBD1 (5 bases). Germline CDR1 is MNHEY and CDR2 is SMNVEV (reference sequence). Trimming took off 2 bases at V and 3 bases at J, with 17 bases between the two ends. The CDR3 runs to 16 residues.

The chain joins TRBV6-6 to TRBJ2-3; D may be TRBD2 (5 bases). The CDR3 consists of 15 residues. Trimming left V 2 bases short and J 4 bases short, with 13 bases between. The germline V gene encodes CDR1 MNHNY and CDR2 SVGAGI (reference sequence). CDR3 bases: TGTGCCAGCAGTTACGTTACAGAGAGGGCAGATACGCAGTATTTT. This translates into CASSYVTERADTQYF.

In this sample, this clone turned up a few times. The chain recombines TRBV9 with TRBJ1-1; perhaps TRBD1 as D (6 bases). The CDR3 has 15 residues. V was shortened by 4 bases and J by 0 bases, with 13 bases between the two germline ends. Looked up from germline, CDR1 is SGDLS and CDR2 is YYNGEE. CDR3 in amino acids: CASSPREGVNTEAFF. The CDR3 coding sequence is TGTGCCAGCAGCCCCCGGGAGGGGGTGAACACTGAAGCTTTCTTT.

V gene TRBV9 combines with J gene TRBJ2-5; 8 bases line up with TRBD2. Unmatched junction bases numbered 11, after V lost 0 bases and J lost 7 bases. CDR1 is SGDLS and CDR2 is YYNGEE in the germline V gene. The CDR3 totals 16 residues. CDR3 protein: CASSVATGTREGTQYF. CDR3 DNA sequence: TGTGCCAGCAGCGTAGCTACCGGGACTAGGGAGGGGACCCAGTACTTC.

The chain links TRBV29-1 to TRBJ2-5, with TRBD2 identical over 13 bases. CDR3 length: 12 residues. From germline, CDR1 is SQVTM and CDR2 ANQGSEA. This chain's CDR3 is CTVGTSGALKYF. DNA of the CDR3: TGCACCGTGGGGACTAGCGGGGCCCTAAAGTACTTC.

The chain joins TRBV7-2 to TRBJ1-1; D is unclear. This CDR3 is 14 amino acids long. Germline CDR1 reads SGHTA; CDR2 reads FQGNSA. V dropped 3 bases and J dropped 4 bases, with 12 bases sitting between them. The CDR3 loop reads CASSFIIISTEAFF. In nucleotides, the CDR3 is TGTGCCAGCAGCTTTATAATCATTAGCACTGAAGCTTTCTTT.

The chain links TRBV30 to TRBJ1-2, with 7 positions matching TRBD1. V gave up 8 bases and J gave up 8 bases; unmatched junction bases: 11. The germline V gene has CDR1 GTSNPN and CDR2 SVGIG (reference sequence). The CDR3 loop spans 12 amino acids. CDR3 residues: CATPRQGQGYTF. The DNA for the CDR3 is TGTGCCACCCCCCGACAGGGTCAAGGCTACACCTTC.

The chain recombines TRBV4-2 with TRBJ2-3; TRBD2 matches 9 bases. The trim removed 3 bases at V and 3 bases at J, leaving 7 bases unmatched. The germline CDR1 and CDR2 sequences are LGHNA and YNFKEQ. The CDR3 extends over 16 amino acids. The CDR3 DNA is TGTGCCAGCAGCCAGTTGCGGGGGGGCTGGACAGATACGCAGTATTTT. Protein: CASSQLRGGWTDTQYF.

This clone was found a few times. The gene calls are TRBV5-4 and TRBJ1-2; TRBD1 aligns across 9 bases. The CDR3 runs 14 residues. The trim removed 0 bases at V and 4 bases at J, leaving 1 base unmatched. Germline V gene lookup returns CDR1 SGHNT and CDR2 YYREEE (reference sequence). CDR3 DNA: TGTGCCAGCAGCTTGGGGGACAGGGTCTATGGCTACACCTTC. This gives the protein CASSLGDRVYGYTF.

This clone was seen a handful of times. The rearrangement joins TRBV28 to TRBJ2-3, with TRBD1 as a possible D gene (5 bases). CDR1 and CDR2 from the germline V gene are MDHEN and SYDVKM. This CDR3 is 15 amino acids long. V was shortened by 6 bases and J by 4 bases, with 17 bases between the two germline ends. Here the CDR3 DNA reads TGTGCCAGCAGACCGCTGGCGTTACAGGCAGATACGCAGTATTTT. It specifies CASRPLALQADTQYF.

The chain carries TRBV18 and TRBJ2-3; D unresolved. Looked up from germline, CDR1 is KGHSH and CDR2 is LQKENI. The V end lost 3 bases, the J end lost 3 bases, and 7 bases lay between the germline ends. This CDR3 region has 13 residues. The CDR3 DNA is TGTGCCAGCTCACCGGTGGCTACAGATACGCAGTATTTT. This encodes CASSPVATDTQYF.

The chain carries TRBV5-6 and TRBJ1-5, with D uncertain. The CDR3 sequence is 14 residues long. Germline V lookup: CDR1 SGHDT, CDR2 YYEEEE. V gave up 1 base and J gave up 7 bases, with 12 bases separating them. This chain's CDR3 is CASSLREGQQPQHF. The CDR3 DNA is TGTGCCAGCAGCTTGAGAGAGGGCCAGCAGCCCCAGCATTTT.

The chain couples TRBV7-2 to TRBJ1-2; 11 bases agree with TRBD1. Trimming at V came to 8 bases and at J to 0 bases, leaving 5 bases not matched to a gene. Germline V gene sequence: CDR1 SGHTA, CDR2 FQGNSA. The CDR3 covers 15 residues. The CDR3 loop is CASGDRGTPNYGYTF. The CDR3 DNA is TGTGCCAGCGGGGACAGGGGGACCCCTAACTATGGCTACACCTTC.

The count of this clone is one. This chain links TRBV28 with TRBJ2-7; D is perhaps TRBD1 (6 bases). This CDR3 region has 15 residues. Trimming took off 5 bases at V and 3 bases at J, with 17 bases between the two ends. Germline loops: CDR1 MDHEN, CDR2 SYDVKM. Here the CDR3 DNA reads TGTGCCAGCAGTGGAAGGGACACAAGGCTCTACGAGCAGTACTTC. Protein sequence: CASSGRDTRLYEQYF.

The genes are TRBV5-1 and TRBJ1-1, with D maybe TRBD1 (6 bases). Germline values: CDR1 SGHRS, CDR2 YFSETQ. Trimming took off 1 base at V and 1 base at J, with 14 bases between the two ends. There are 16 residues in the CDR3. CDR3 region: CASSLSAGATNTEAFF. The CDR3 nucleotides read TGCGCCAGCAGCTTGTCGGCAGGGGCGACGAACACTGAAGCTTTCTTT.

The chain's CDR3 is CASSPTGTGPDTQYF. The CDR3 DNA follows: TGTGCCAGCTCACCGACCGGGACAGGTCCAGATACGCAGTATTTT. The chain combines TRBV18 with TRBJ2-3; TRBD1 agrees at 8 bases. Germline V CDR1 and CDR2: KGHSH, LQKENI. After removal of 3 bases from V and 4 bases from J, the junction contained 6 bases not matched to a gene. The CDR3 runs 15 residues.

The V call is TRBV9, the J call TRBJ2-3, with D hard to call. The CDR3 runs 15 residues. Trimming stripped 3 bases from V and 1 base from J, with 12 bases between. Looked up from germline, CDR1 is SGDLS and CDR2 is YYNGEE. Written as DNA, the CDR3 is TGTGCCAGCAGCGGAGCCCTGAAGCGCACAGATACGCAGTATTTT. Amino acid sequence: CASSGALKRTDTQYF.

Only one count was recorded for this clone. The CDR3, as DNA: TGTGCCAGCAGCCCCCGGACTACAGGGGTAAATACCAAAAACATTCAGTACTTC. Protein sequence: CASSPRTTGVNTKNIQYF. The chain is built from TRBV7-9 and TRBJ2-4; D is perhaps TRBD1 (7 bases). Germline-derived CDR1 and CDR2 are SEHNR and FQNEAQ (reference sequence). The V and J ends lost 5 bases and 2 bases respectively, with 22 bases between them. The CDR3 loop spans 18 amino acids.